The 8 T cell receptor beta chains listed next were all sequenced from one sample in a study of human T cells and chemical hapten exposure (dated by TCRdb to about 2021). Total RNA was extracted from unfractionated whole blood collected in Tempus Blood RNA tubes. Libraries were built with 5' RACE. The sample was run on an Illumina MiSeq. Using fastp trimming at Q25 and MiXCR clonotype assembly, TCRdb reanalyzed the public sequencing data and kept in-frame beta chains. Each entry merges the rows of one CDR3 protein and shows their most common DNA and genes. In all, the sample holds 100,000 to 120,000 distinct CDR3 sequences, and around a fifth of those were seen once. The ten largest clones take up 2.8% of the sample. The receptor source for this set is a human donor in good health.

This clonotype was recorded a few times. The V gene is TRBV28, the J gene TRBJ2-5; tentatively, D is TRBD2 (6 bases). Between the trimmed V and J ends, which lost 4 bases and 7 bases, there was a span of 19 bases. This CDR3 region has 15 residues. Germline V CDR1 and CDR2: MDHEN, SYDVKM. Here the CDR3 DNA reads TGTGCCAGCAGTTATGCGGGATCTGGGGGGAGGACCCAGTACTTC. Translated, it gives CASSYAGSGGRTQYF.

The CDR3, as DNA: TGTGCCAGCAGCTTAAGTCCTAGCGGGAGGAATGAGCAGTTCTTC. Protein product: CASSLSPSGRNEQFF. The chain combines TRBV11-2 with TRBJ2-1; TRBD2 agrees at 11 bases. Looked up from germline, CDR1 is SGHAT and CDR2 is FQNNGV. The CDR3 spans 15 residues. Trimming took 2 bases from V and 7 from J; bases not matched to a gene: 4.

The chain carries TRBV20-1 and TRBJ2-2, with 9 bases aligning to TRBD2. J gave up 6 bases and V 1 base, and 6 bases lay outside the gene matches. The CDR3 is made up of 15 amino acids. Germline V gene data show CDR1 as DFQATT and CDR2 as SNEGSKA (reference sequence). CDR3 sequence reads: CSARVAGVSAGELFF. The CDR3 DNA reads TGCAGTGCTAGAGTAGCGGGAGTAAGTGCCGGGGAGCTGTTTTTT.

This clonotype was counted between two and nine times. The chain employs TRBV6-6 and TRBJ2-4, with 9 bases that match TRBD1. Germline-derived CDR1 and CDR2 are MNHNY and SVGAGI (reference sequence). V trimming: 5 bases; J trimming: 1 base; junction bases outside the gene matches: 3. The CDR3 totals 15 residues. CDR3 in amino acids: CASSNRGPAKNIQYF. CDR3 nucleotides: TGTGCCAGCAGTAACAGGGGGCCCGCCAAAAACATTCAGTACTTC.

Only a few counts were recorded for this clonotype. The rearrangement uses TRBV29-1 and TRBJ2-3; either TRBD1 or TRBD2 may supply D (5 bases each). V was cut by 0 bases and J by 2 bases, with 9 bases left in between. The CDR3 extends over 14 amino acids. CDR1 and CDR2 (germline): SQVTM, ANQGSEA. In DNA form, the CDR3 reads TGCAGCGTTGAAGAAGGGACCGCCACAGATACGCAGTATTTT. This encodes CSVEEGTATDTQYF.

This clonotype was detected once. Here the CDR3 DNA reads TGTGCCAGCTCACCTTCCTCGGGGGCAAATGAGCAGTTCTTC. It encodes CASSPSSGANEQFF. The J gene is TRBJ2-1, the V gene TRBV18; D may be TRBD1 or TRBD2 (6 bases each). Germline CDR1 and CDR2: KGHSH and LQKENI. The V end was cut by 3 bases, the J end by 7 bases, with 13 bases between. This CDR3 contains 14 residues.

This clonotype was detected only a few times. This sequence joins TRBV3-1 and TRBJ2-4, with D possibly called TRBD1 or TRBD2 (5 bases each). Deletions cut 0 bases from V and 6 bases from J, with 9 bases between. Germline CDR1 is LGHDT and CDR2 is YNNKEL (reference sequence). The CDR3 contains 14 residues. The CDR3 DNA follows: TGTGCCAGCAGCCAAGACCCTGGGGGAAACATTCAGTACTTC. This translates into CASSQDPGGNIQYF.

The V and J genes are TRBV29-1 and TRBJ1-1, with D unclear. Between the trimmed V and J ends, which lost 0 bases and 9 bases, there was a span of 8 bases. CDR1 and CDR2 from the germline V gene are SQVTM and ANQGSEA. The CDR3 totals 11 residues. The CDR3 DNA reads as TGCAGCGTTGAAGAGGCCGGACAAGCTTTCTTT. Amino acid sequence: CSVEEAGQAFF.